This T cell receptor beta chain was obtained from a study of T cell repertoires in cytomegalovirus infection. This clonotype was counted a few times. Its specificity is not known. TCRdb re-derived calls from the reads in MiXCR, one entry per CDR3 protein. The sample yields some 500,000 distinct CDR3 sequences, around a third seen once. Trimming took 6 bases from V and 5 from J; bases not matched to a gene: 6. The CDR3 covers 15 residues. CDR1 is MNHEY, CDR2 SMNVEV, per germline (reference sequence). The receptor was isolated from a human donor in good health (CMV status not recorded). Some clones in this sample may be carry-over from other donors' samples. The gene calls are TRBV27 and TRBJ2-2; the match to TRBD2 covers 10 bases. The source material was cultured PBMCs, sampled from culture after CMV antigen stimulation. Here the CDR3 DNA reads TGTGCCAGCAGGCTAGCGGGAGCAGGGACCGGGGAGCTGTTTTTT. It is translated as CASRLAGAGTGELFF.